The 4 T cell receptor beta chains given below trace back to one sample, sequenced in a study of cytomegalovirus exposure and HLA in healthy donors. Generated by immunoSEQ multiplex PCR, the TCRdb table keeps only in-frame clones and is missing some. The sample carries approximately 180,000 clones, approximately 90% recorded once. Specimen: PBMCs. These receptors were collected from a woman under 40 in good health and CMV-seronegative.

The chain recombines TRBV5-1 with TRBJ2-7, with TRBD1 matching over 9 bases. V lost 5 bases to trimming and J lost 2 bases; unmatched junction nucleotides: 8. CDR1 is SGHRS, CDR2 YFSETQ, per germline. CDR3 length equals 15 residues. The CDR3 loop is CASSLFGTGPYEQYF. In DNA form, the CDR3 reads TGCGCCAGCAGTTTGTTCGGGACAGGGCCCTACGAGCAGTACTTC.

This chain connects TRBV5-1 to TRBJ1-4, with 7 nucleotides matching TRBD1. This CDR3 contains 16 residues. Germline V gene lookup returns CDR1 SGHRS and CDR2 YFSETQ. V trimming: 4 bases; J trimming: 0 bases; junction bases outside the gene matches: 6. The CDR3 loop reads CASSTGTAATNEKLFF. The CDR3 DNA is TGCGCCAGCAGCACCGGGACAGCCGCAACTAATGAAAAACTGTTTTTT.

This clone has just one count. The chain is built from TRBV29-1 and TRBJ2-2; D is undetermined. Per the germline V gene, CDR1 is SQVTM and CDR2 is ANQGSEA. Trimming took off 6 bases at V and 3 bases at J, with 8 bases between the two ends. This CDR3 spans 12 amino acids. CDR3 amino acids: CSVFLHTGELFF. The CDR3, as DNA: TGCAGCGTCTTTCTCCACACCGGGGAGCTGTTTTTT.

This clone has a single count. The rearrangement joins TRBV5-1 to TRBJ2-5, with 13 bases matching TRBD2. There are 16 residues in the CDR3. The V gene's germline CDR1 is SGHRS and CDR2 YFSETQ. V was pared by 3 bases and J by 4 bases, with 6 bases of the junction left unmatched. The CDR3 nucleotides read TGCGCCAGCAGCTCCGGACTAGCGGGGGTGAGAGAGACCCAGTACTTC. It yields the protein CASSSGLAGVRETQYF.